Presented here are 27 T cell receptor beta chains from one specimen sequenced in a study of blood T cell repertoires in COVID-19. Clones were read by immunoSEQ multiplex PCR, and TCRdb kept only the in-frame ones, dropping some. The profile shows 300,000 to 400,000 clones, about 87% of them singletons. The sequenced sample consisted of peripheral blood. Receptors originate from a human donor in a cohort sampled during active COVID-19.

The rearrangement links TRBV30 to TRBJ1-5; D is unresolved. Trimming removed 4 bases from V and 2 bases from J, with 6 bases in between. The CDR3 totals 12 residues. CDR1 is GTSNPN, CDR2 SVGIG, per germline (reference sequence). The CDR3 bases are TGTGCCTGGAACTTAGGCAATCAGCCCCAGCATTTT. It is translated as CAWNLGNQPQHF.

The chain couples TRBV5-1 to TRBJ2-1; TRBD2 agrees at 12 bases. The germline V gene encodes CDR1 SGHRS and CDR2 YFSETQ. This CDR3 region has 17 residues. J gave up 8 bases and V 2 bases, and 11 bases lay outside the gene matches. The CDR3 region has the DNA TGCGCCAGCAGCTTTCTATTGACTAGCGGGGGAGTCTATGAGCAGTTCTTC. The encoded protein is CASSFLLTSGGVYEQFF.

The chain recombines TRBV3-1 (or the pseudogene TRBV3-2) with TRBJ2-1, with 8 positions matching TRBD2. The CDR3 sequence is 15 residues long. J gave up 9 bases and V 1 base, and 8 bases lay outside the gene matches. In germline, CDR1 is LGHDT, CDR2 YNNKEL (reference sequence). CDR3 in amino acids: CASSQGGTRKGEQFF. The CDR3 region has the DNA TGTGCCAGCAGCCAAGGCGGGACTAGGAAAGGTGAGCAGTTCTTC.

The chain uses TRBV14 and TRBJ2-1; D is possibly TRBD2 (5 bases). CDR3 length: 16 amino acids. The germline gives CDR1 SGHDN, CDR2 FVKESK. The V gene lost 0 bases and the J gene lost 8 bases, with 17 bases spanning the gap. CDR3 in DNA: TGTGCCAGCAGCCAAGATGGAACTAGAAGGATTTATGAGCAGTTCTTC. It specifies CASSQDGTRRIYEQFF.

This chain uses TRBV11-1 with TRBJ2-1; TRBD2 matches at 7 bases. This CDR3 region has 15 residues. The V gene end was trimmed by 2 bases and the J gene end by 2 bases; junction bases not matched to a gene: 3. CDR1 SGHAT and CDR2 FQDESV come from the germline V gene (reference sequence). The CDR3, as DNA: TGTGCCAGCAGCTTATCTAGCGGTCCCTACAATGAGCAGTTCTTC. It codes for CASSLSSGPYNEQFF.

The chain carries TRBV12-3 or TRBV12-4 and TRBJ1-1; D is uncertain. Trimming took off 2 bases at V and 2 bases at J, with 6 bases between the two ends. CDR3 length: 13 residues. Written as DNA, the CDR3 is TGTGCCAGCAGTTTAAAGAGAAACACTGAAGCTTTCTTT. Protein: CASSLKRNTEAFF.

This chain uses TRBV27 with TRBJ2-3, with D perhaps TRBD2 (6 bases). Looked up from germline, CDR1 is MNHEY and CDR2 is SMNVEV (reference sequence). This CDR3 has 15 amino acids. Trimming took off 5 bases at V and 5 bases at J, with 17 bases between the two ends. The CDR3: CASSPYRDFRDTQYF. The CDR3, as DNA: TGTGCCAGCAGTCCCTACCGGGACTTCCGAGATACGCAGTATTTT.

The chain combines TRBV6-6 with TRBJ1-1; 7 bases match TRBD1. The CDR3 length is 13 residues. With 7 bases clipped from V and 3 bases from J, the junction kept 5 bases outside the gene matches. The germline gives CDR1 MNHNY, CDR2 SVGAGI (reference sequence). CDR3 in DNA: TGTGCCAGCACCACCACAGGGGACACTGAAGCTTTCTTT. Residues: CASTTTGDTEAFF.

The V call is TRBV5-1, the J call TRBJ2-1, with D perhaps matching TRBD2 (7 bases). V dropped 3 bases and J dropped 0 bases, with 10 bases sitting between them. The CDR3 spans 15 residues. Germline CDR1 reads SGHRS; CDR2 reads YFSETQ. CDR3 region: CASSWGGGSYNEQFF. DNA for the CDR3: TGCGCCAGCAGCTGGGGAGGGGGCTCCTACAATGAGCAGTTCTTC. The whole variable domain, filled in from reference TRBV5-1 and TRBJ2-1, reads KAGVTQTPRYLIKTRGQQVTLSCSPISGHRSVSWYQQTPGQGLQFLFEYFSETQRNKGNFPGRFSGRQFSNSRSEMNVSTLELGDSALYLCASSWGGGSYNEQFFGPGTRLTVL.

The chain carries TRBV7-8 and TRBJ2-7; no firm D call. The V end was cut by 0 bases, the J end by 4 bases, with 7 bases between. CDR1 and CDR2 (germline): SGHVS, FQNEAQ. The CDR3 runs to 13 residues. CDR3 bases: TGTGCCAGCAGCTTAGCGGCCGTATACGAGCAGTACTTC. As protein: CASSLAAVYEQYF. The entire variable domain, with the rest obtained from reference TRBV7-8 and TRBJ2-7, is as follows: GAGVSQSPRYKVAKRGQDVALRCDPISGHVSLFWYQQALGQGPEFLTYFQNEAQLDKSGLPSDRFFAERPEGSVSTLKIQRTQQEDSAVYLCASSLAAVYEQYFGPGTRLTVT.

J is TRBJ1-5 and V is TRBV2; D not resolved. Germline CDR1 SNHLY, CDR2 FYNNEI. V lost 2 bases and J 2 bases, leaving 13 bases between the germline ends. CDR3 size: 16 residues. The CDR3 here is CASSETDVPRNQPQHF. In DNA, the CDR3 is TGTGCCAGCAGTGAAACAGATGTTCCCCGCAATCAGCCCCAGCATTTT.

Notes on this clone: The sample has other DNA sequences that encode this CDR3 too. V and J are TRBV19 and TRBJ2-7, with 7 bases identical to TRBD1. CDR1 and CDR2 from the germline V gene are LNHDA and SQIVND (reference sequence). This CDR3 is 12 amino acids long. With V trimmed by 9 bases and J by 2 bases, 4 bases remained unmatched. CDR3 region: CASGTDPYEQYF. The CDR3 region has the DNA TGTGCCAGCGGGACAGACCCCTACGAGCAGTACTTC.

This clone was recorded only once. In DNA, the CDR3 is TGTGCCAGCAGCCAAGAAACGGGGGATACGCAGTATTTT. It is translated as CASSQETGDTQYF. The chain has TRBV3-1 (or the pseudogene TRBV3-2) and TRBJ2-3, with a weak D call TRBD2 (5 bases). V lost 0 bases, J lost 6 bases, and 7 bases lay in between. Looked up from germline, CDR1 is LGHDT and CDR2 is YNNKEL (reference sequence). The CDR3 is made up of 13 amino acids.

This clone was seen once. The V gene is TRBV3-1 (or the pseudogene TRBV3-2), the J gene TRBJ2-7, with D maybe TRBD2 (6 bases). Trimming shortened V by 1 base and J by 2 bases, and 12 bases separated the two germline ends. Looked up from germline, CDR1 is LGHDT and CDR2 is YNNKEL (reference sequence). The CDR3 extends over 15 amino acids. For the CDR3, the DNA is TGTGCCAGCAGCCAAGCTGTTAGCGGCCCCTACGAGCAGTACTTC. Amino acid sequence: CASSQAVSGPYEQYF.

The chain links TRBV5-1 to TRBJ2-1; 10 nucleotides agree with TRBD2. The V gene end was trimmed by 10 bases and the J gene end by 3 bases; junction bases not matched to a gene: 7. This CDR3 region has 14 residues. Germline CDR1 is SGHRS and CDR2 is YFSETQ. CDR3: CASRLAGVYNEQFF. The CDR3 DNA is TGCGCCTCCCGACTAGCGGGCGTCTACAATGAGCAGTTCTTC.

The chain has TRBV6-2 or TRBV6-3 and TRBJ2-5, with TRBD2 identical over 8 bases. The germline CDR1 and CDR2 sequences are MNHEY and SVGEGT. The CDR3 consists of 15 residues. J lost 2 bases, V lost 4 bases, and 6 bases had no gene match. The CDR3 sequence is CASSSPTSAQETQYF. The CDR3 DNA reads as TGTGCCAGCAGTTCGCCGACTAGCGCGCAAGAGACCCAGTACTTC.

The rearrangement joins TRBV2 to TRBJ2-7; D might be TRBD2 (6 bases). V gave up 5 bases and J gave up 3 bases, with 11 bases separating them. The CDR3 totals 13 residues. CDR1 and CDR2 from the germline V gene are SNHLY and FYNNEI. CDR3 coding DNA: TGTGCCAGCAGTTCTGGGAGGTTCTACGAGCAGTACTTC. Translated, it gives CASSSGRFYEQYF.

The J gene is TRBJ1-5, the V gene TRBV6-1, with a possible D match to TRBD1 (5 bases). The V gene's germline CDR1 is MNHNS and CDR2 SASEGT. V was clipped by 4 bases and J by 0 bases, with 13 bases between them. The CDR3 sequence is 16 residues long. The DNA of the CDR3 is TGTGCCAGCAGTGGTGGCAGGGTCTATAGCAATCAGCCCCAGCATTTT. The encoded protein is CASSGGRVYSNQPQHF.

This clone was counted only a few times. The chain joins TRBV20-1 to TRBJ2-1; 12 positions match TRBD1. Trimming at V came to 3 bases and at J to 8 bases, leaving 8 bases not matched to a gene. The CDR3 is made up of 15 amino acids. Germline-derived CDR1 and CDR2 are DFQATT and SNEGSKA (reference sequence). The CDR3 DNA follows: TGCAGTGCTAGTTCCCCGGGACAGGGGGCAGATGAGCAGTTCTTC. It is translated as CSASSPGQGADEQFF.

The V gene is TRBV28, the J gene TRBJ1-3, with TRBD1 matching over 8 bases. The CDR3 runs to 14 residues. Germline loops: CDR1 MDHEN, CDR2 SYDVKM. The junction had 2 bases not matched to a gene; V was cut back by 3 bases and J by 4 bases. CDR3 region: CASSFAGGGNTIYF. CDR3 nucleotide sequence: TGTGCCAGCAGTTTTGCAGGGGGCGGAAACACCATATATTTT.

The V gene is TRBV11-2, the J gene TRBJ2-7; unclear D gene. The V end lost 0 bases, the J end lost 4 bases, and 10 bases lay between the germline ends. The CDR3 is 14 amino acids. The germline V gene has CDR1 SGHAT and CDR2 FQNNGV. For the CDR3, the DNA is TGTGCCAGCAGCTTAGATCATCGACTTTACGAGCAGTACTTC. This gives the protein CASSLDHRLYEQYF.

The J gene is TRBJ2-7, the V gene TRBV27; a weak D match, TRBD2 (5 bases). The length of the CDR3 is 12 residues. The germline V gene has CDR1 MNHEY and CDR2 SMNVEV (reference sequence). V lost 3 bases and J lost 7, with 10 bases in between. CDR3 amino acids: CASSFRGGEQYF. The CDR3 DNA is TGTGCCAGCAGTTTCCGAGGCGGGGAGCAGTACTTC.

CDR3 protein: CASSLQGGRIYEQYF. The CDR3, as DNA: TGTGCCAGCAGCTTACAGGGCGGGAGGATTTACGAGCAGTACTTC. The chain recombines TRBV7-6 with TRBJ2-7; 8 bases match TRBD2. The germline gives CDR1 SGHVS, CDR2 FNYEAQ. This CDR3 comprises 15 residues. V trimming: 2 bases; J trimming: 4 bases; junction bases outside the gene matches: 7.

V gene TRBV29-1 combines with J gene TRBJ1-2; D unresolved. The CDR3 spans 13 residues. Germline assignment: CDR1 SQVTM and CDR2 ANQGSEA. Deletions cut 7 bases from V and 4 bases from J, with 16 bases between. Here the CDR3 reads CSAHSADFYGYTF. The CDR3 region has the DNA TGCAGCGCCCATTCGGCGGATTTCTATGGCTACACCTTC.

This rearrangement joins TRBV24-1 to TRBJ2-2; 7 bases fit TRBD1. CDR3 size: 15 residues. V lost 3 bases, J lost 3 bases, and 3 bases stayed unmatched. Germline lookup yields CDR1 KGHDR and CDR2 SFDVKD. The CDR3 loop reads CATSDDREHTGELFF. The CDR3 region has the DNA TGTGCCACCAGTGATGACAGGGAGCACACCGGGGAGCTGTTTTTT.

This clone was seen just once. The rearrangement joins TRBV4-1 to TRBJ1-1; TRBD1 matches 7 bases. This CDR3 has 15 amino acids. V was pared by 8 bases and J by 1 base, with 10 bases of the junction left unmatched. Germline CDR1 and CDR2: MGHRA and YSYEKL. This chain's CDR3 is CASGAQGTANTEAFF. In nucleotides, the CDR3 is TGCGCCAGCGGCGCTCAGGGGACAGCGAACACTGAAGCTTTCTTT.

This sequence joins TRBV7-8 and TRBJ2-3, with 7 bases lining up with TRBD1. The CDR3 length is 14 residues. The V segment lost 5 bases and the J segment 4 bases; nucleotides outside the gene matches: 6. Looked up from germline, CDR1 is SGHVS and CDR2 is FQNEAQ. Here the CDR3 reads CASSPDRLPDTQYF. DNA for the CDR3: TGTGCCAGCAGCCCGGACAGGCTCCCAGATACGCAGTATTTT.